This passage covers 20 T cell receptor beta chains from one sample sequenced in a study of shared clonotypes between healthy human individuals. Positive CCR7 selection of CD45RO-negative cells yielded the naive CD8 cells, and terminally differentiated effector memory CD45RA+ cells were excluded. This table comes from immunoSEQ multiplex PCR, and its TCRdb copy is limited to in-frame clones, with some not included. The sample has 600,000 or so clones; 95% are singletons. The specimen sequenced was naive CD8+ T cells sorted from blood. Every receptor here comes from a woman aged 25 to 39 in good health.

The rearrangement uses TRBV27 and TRBJ1-1, with D tentatively TRBD1 (5 bases). The V and J ends lost 2 bases and 7 bases respectively, with 11 bases between them. The germline V gene has CDR1 MNHEY and CDR2 SMNVEV (reference sequence). There are 13 residues in the CDR3. CDR3 loop: CASSLRGLDEAFF. CDR3 bases: TGTGCCAGCAGTTTACGGGGGTTGGATGAAGCTTTCTTT.

This chain links TRBV6-6 with TRBJ2-2; 8 positions agree with TRBD1. CDR1 MNHNY and CDR2 SVGAGI come from the germline V gene (reference sequence). The length of the CDR3 is 14 residues. The V gene end was trimmed by 8 bases and the J gene end by 4 bases; junction bases not matched to a gene: 6. The CDR3 sequence is CASLRGPGTGELFF. The CDR3, as DNA: TGTGCCAGCCTCAGGGGGCCGGGCACCGGGGAGCTGTTTTTT.

The chain has TRBV19 and TRBJ2-1, with 9 bases identical to TRBD2. CDR1 is LNHDA, CDR2 SQIVND, per germline (reference sequence). After removal of 5 bases from V and 10 bases from J, the junction contained 9 bases not matched to a gene. The CDR3 runs 14 residues. The CDR3 sequence: CASSYSGSSGEQFF. Written as DNA, the CDR3 is TGTGCCAGTAGTTATAGCGGGAGTAGTGGGGAGCAGTTCTTC.

The chain has TRBV7-8 and TRBJ2-1; D remains ambiguous. The germline gives CDR1 SGHVS, CDR2 FQNEAQ. CDR3 size: 12 residues. V was trimmed by 5 bases and J by 7 bases, leaving 9 bases between them. This chain's CDR3 is CASSIRWNEQFF. In DNA, the CDR3 is TGTGCCAGCAGCATCAGGTGGAATGAGCAGTTCTTC.

This rearrangement joins TRBV2 to TRBJ1-1; no clear D. V was shortened by 7 bases and J by 6 bases, with 9 bases between the two germline ends. The germline V gene encodes CDR1 SNHLY and CDR2 FYNNEI. CDR3 length: 11 amino acids. The CDR3 loop is CASTDGPEAFF. CDR3 nucleotide sequence: TGTGCCAGCACAGACGGGCCTGAAGCTTTCTTT.

The chain recombines TRBV11-3 with TRBJ2-5, with D possibly TRBD2 on 5 matching bases. The CDR3 length is 15 residues. Between the trimmed V and J ends, which lost 5 bases and 4 bases, there was a span of 17 bases. CDR1 and CDR2 (germline): SGHNT, YENEEA. CDR3 bases: TGTGCCAGCAGCCCAACGACTAATTCGGGAGAGACCCAGTACTTC. It specifies CASSPTTNSGETQYF.

A note on this clone: At one of its ends the junction is not consistent with the germline gene, which may arise from a read error. V and J are TRBV6-1 and TRBJ2-5, with no clear D. The CDR3 totals 14 residues. The germline CDR1 and CDR2 sequences are MNHNS and SASEGT. The CDR3 DNA sequence: TGTGCCAGCAGTGAAGATCTGGACCAGGAGACCCAGTACTTC. It codes for CASSEDLDQETQYF.

The chain joins TRBV6-1 to TRBJ2-7; TRBD2 matches at 9 bases. CDR3 size: 16 residues. Per germline, CDR1 MNHNS and CDR2 SASEGT. The V segment lost 2 bases and the J segment 2 bases; nucleotides outside the gene matches: 7. The CDR3, as DNA: TGTGCCAGCAGTGAAAGCGGCGGGAGGGCTACCTACGAGCAGTACTTC. Translation: CASSESGGRATYEQYF.

V is TRBV7-9 and J is TRBJ2-7, with D possibly called TRBD1 or TRBD2 (5 bases each). V was shortened by 5 bases and J by 3 bases, with 17 bases between the two germline ends. Germline CDR1 SEHNR, CDR2 FQNEAQ (reference sequence). The CDR3 has 15 amino acids. The CDR3 sequence: CASSVDPGLGYEQYF. CDR3 bases: TGTGCCAGCAGCGTCGACCCGGGGCTCGGCTACGAGCAGTACTTC.

This sequence joins TRBV5-1 and TRBJ1-2, with a possible D match to TRBD1 (6 bases). The CDR3 is made up of 14 amino acids. The V end was cut by 4 bases, the J end by 9 bases, with 19 bases between. CDR1 is SGHRS, CDR2 YFSETQ, per germline. DNA of the CDR3: TGCGCCAGCAGCGCTGCCGGGACCCAGGGGAGCTACACCTTC. It is translated as CASSAAGTQGSYTF.

The CDR3 sequence is CASSFRDSSTDTQYF. The CDR3, as DNA: TGTGCCAGCAGCTTCCGGGACTCGAGCACAGATACGCAGTATTTT. The rearrangement joins TRBV13 to TRBJ2-3; D might be TRBD2 (6 bases). Trimming pared 3 bases from V and 0 bases from J, leaving 10 bases between. CDR1 is PRHDT and CDR2 is FYEKMQ in the germline V gene (reference sequence). The CDR3 sequence is 15 residues long.

This chain links TRBV27 with TRBJ1-2; tentative D call: TRBD1 (6 bases). Germline V gene data show CDR1 as MNHEY and CDR2 as SMNVEV (reference sequence). This CDR3 comprises 14 residues. Trimming pared 2 bases from V and 4 bases from J, leaving 11 bases between. The CDR3 nucleotides read TGTGCCAGCAGTTTAACAGGGTCCACCTATGGCTACACCTTC. Translating it yields CASSLTGSTYGYTF.

The chain is built from TRBV28 and TRBJ1-1; unclear D gene. Germline V gives CDR1 MDHEN, CDR2 SYDVKM. V was pared by 7 bases and J by 6 bases, with 15 bases between. The CDR3 extends over 13 amino acids. The DNA for the CDR3 is TGTGCCAGCACCGAAATAATGGCGGCTGAAGCTTTCTTT. Encoded protein: CASTEIMAAEAFF.

The chain is built from TRBV10-2 and TRBJ2-7; D is uncertain. Looked up from germline, CDR1 is WSHSY and CDR2 is SAAADI. The V gene lost 3 bases and the J gene lost 3 bases, with 6 bases spanning the gap. The CDR3 is made up of 12 amino acids. In DNA, the CDR3 is TGCGCCAGCAGTGACCGGCACTACGAGCAGTACTTC. Protein product: CASSDRHYEQYF.

The J gene is TRBJ1-2, the V gene TRBV19, with 7 positions matching TRBD1. CDR3 length: 14 amino acids. Germline V lookup: CDR1 LNHDA, CDR2 SQIVND (reference sequence). Trimming at V came to 5 bases and at J to 1 base, leaving 4 bases not matched to a gene. CDR3 sequence: CASSLQGYNYGYTF. The CDR3 nucleotides are TGTGCCAGTAGTTTACAGGGGTATAACTATGGCTACACCTTC.

The rearrangement links TRBV5-5 to TRBJ1-2; TRBD1 aligns across 8 bases. Per the germline V gene, CDR1 is SGHKS and CDR2 is YYEKEE (reference sequence). Trimming removed 4 bases from V and 0 bases from J; junction bases left unmatched: 5. CDR3 length equals 15 residues. CDR3 region: CASSVDRAPNYGYTF. The CDR3 nucleotides read TGTGCCAGCAGCGTGGACAGGGCTCCTAACTATGGCTACACCTTC.

The chain uses TRBV6-6 and TRBJ2-7, with D possibly matching TRBD2 (5 bases). V lost 8 bases and J 4 bases, leaving 9 bases between the germline ends. In germline, CDR1 is MNHNY, CDR2 SVGAGI (reference sequence). The CDR3 consists of 11 residues. CDR3 loop: CASWGEYEQYF. The CDR3 nucleotides are TGTGCCAGCTGGGGAGAGTACGAGCAGTACTTC.

The chain uses TRBV5-1 and TRBJ1-6; 7 positions agree with TRBD1. CDR1 and CDR2 (germline): SGHRS, YFSETQ. This CDR3 has 14 residues. Losses at the gene ends were 4 bases for V and 8 bases for J; bases not matched to a gene: 6. This CDR3 is CASSIRQGDSPLHF. CDR3 nucleotides: TGCGCCAGCAGCATACGACAGGGAGATTCACCCCTCCACTTT.

This chain links TRBV6-5 with TRBJ1-2, with 7 bases lining up with TRBD1. This CDR3 region has 14 residues. Germline CDR1 reads MNHEY; CDR2 reads SVGAGI. Trimming cost V 2 bases and J 7 bases; bases outside gene matches: 7. This chain's CDR3 is CASSYATGASGYTF. In DNA form, the CDR3 reads TGTGCCAGCAGTTACGCAACAGGGGCCAGTGGCTACACCTTC.

Worth noting for this clone: At one boundary the junction diverges from the germline segment, which might be a read error. The chain is built from TRBV27 and TRBJ2-1, with 12 bases lining up with TRBD2. This CDR3 has 14 amino acids. Per the germline V gene, CDR1 is MNHEY and CDR2 is SMNVEV (reference sequence). The CDR3 DNA is TGTGCCAGCAGTTACGCCGGGACTAGCGGGCCTCCGATCTTC. Protein sequence: CASSYAGTSGPPIF.